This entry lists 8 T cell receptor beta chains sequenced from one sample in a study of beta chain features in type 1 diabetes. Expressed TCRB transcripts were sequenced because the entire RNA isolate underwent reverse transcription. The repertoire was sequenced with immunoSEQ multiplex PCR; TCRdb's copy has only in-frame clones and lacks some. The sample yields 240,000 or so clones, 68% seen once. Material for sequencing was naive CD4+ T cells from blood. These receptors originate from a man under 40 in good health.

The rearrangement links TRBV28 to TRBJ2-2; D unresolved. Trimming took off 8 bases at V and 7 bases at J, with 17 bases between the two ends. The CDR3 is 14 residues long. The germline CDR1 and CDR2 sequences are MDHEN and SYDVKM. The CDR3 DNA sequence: TGTGCCAGCCTTAACCGGCCCTCAGGCGGGGAGCTGTTTTTT. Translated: CASLNRPSGGELFF.

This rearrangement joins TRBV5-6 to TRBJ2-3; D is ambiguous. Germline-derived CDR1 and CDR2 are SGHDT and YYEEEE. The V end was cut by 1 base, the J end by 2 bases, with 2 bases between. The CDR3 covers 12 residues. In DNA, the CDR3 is TGTGCCAGCAGCTTGTTCACAGATACGCAGTATTTT. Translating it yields CASSLFTDTQYF.

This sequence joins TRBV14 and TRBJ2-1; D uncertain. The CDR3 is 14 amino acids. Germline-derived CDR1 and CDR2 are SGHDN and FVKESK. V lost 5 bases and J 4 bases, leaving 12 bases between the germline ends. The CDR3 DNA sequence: TGTGCCAGCAGCTTGCTGGGCGGTTACAATGAGCAGTTCTTC. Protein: CASSLLGGYNEQFF.

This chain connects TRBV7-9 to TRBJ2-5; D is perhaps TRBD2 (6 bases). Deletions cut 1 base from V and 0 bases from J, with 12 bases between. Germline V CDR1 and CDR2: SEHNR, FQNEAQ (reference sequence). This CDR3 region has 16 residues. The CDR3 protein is CASSLVADPYQETQYF. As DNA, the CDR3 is TGTGCCAGCAGCTTAGTAGCGGATCCTTACCAAGAGACCCAGTACTTC. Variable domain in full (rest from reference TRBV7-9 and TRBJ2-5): DTGVSQNPRHKITKRGQNVTFRCDPISEHNRLYWYRQTLGQGPEFLTYFQNEAQLEKSRLLSDRFSAERPKGSFSTLEIQRTEQGDSAMYLCASSLVADPYQETQYFGPGTRLLVL.

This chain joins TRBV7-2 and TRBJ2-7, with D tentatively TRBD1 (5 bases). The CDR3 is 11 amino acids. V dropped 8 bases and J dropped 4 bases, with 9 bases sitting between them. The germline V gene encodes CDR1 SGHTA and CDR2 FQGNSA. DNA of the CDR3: TGTGCCAGCGGTCAGGGATACGAGCAGTACTTC. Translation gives CASGQGYEQYF. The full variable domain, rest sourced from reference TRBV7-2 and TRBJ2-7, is GAGVSQSPSNKVTEKGKDVELRCDPISGHTALYWYRQSLGQGLEFLIYFQGNSAPDKSGLPSDRFSAERTGGSVSTLTIQRTQQEDSAVYLCASGQGYEQYFGPGTRLTVT.

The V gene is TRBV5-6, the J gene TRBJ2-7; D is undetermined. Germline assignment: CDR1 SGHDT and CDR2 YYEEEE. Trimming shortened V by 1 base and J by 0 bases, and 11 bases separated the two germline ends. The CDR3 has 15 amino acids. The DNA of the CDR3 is TGTGCCAGCAGCTTGAGGCCGGCCTACTCCTACGAGCAGTACTTC. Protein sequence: CASSLRPAYSYEQYF. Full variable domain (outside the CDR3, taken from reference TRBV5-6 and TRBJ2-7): DAGVTQSPTHLIKTRGQQVTLRCSPKSGHDTVSWYQQALGQGPQFIFQYYEEEERQRGNFPDRFSGHQFPNYSSELNVNALLLGDSALYLCASSLRPAYSYEQYFGPGTRLTVT.

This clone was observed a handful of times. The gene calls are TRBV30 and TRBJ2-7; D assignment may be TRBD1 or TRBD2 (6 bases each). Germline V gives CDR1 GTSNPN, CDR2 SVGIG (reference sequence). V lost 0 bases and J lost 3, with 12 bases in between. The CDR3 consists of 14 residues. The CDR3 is CAWSVLGGNYEQYF. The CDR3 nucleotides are TGTGCCTGGAGTGTACTGGGGGGCAACTACGAGCAGTACTTC.

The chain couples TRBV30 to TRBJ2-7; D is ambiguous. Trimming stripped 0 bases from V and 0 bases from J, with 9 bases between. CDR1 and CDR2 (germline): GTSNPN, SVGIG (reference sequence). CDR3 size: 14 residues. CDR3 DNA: TGTGCCTGGAGTGTTATGGTCGGCTCCTACGAGCAGTACTTC. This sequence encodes CAWSVMVGSYEQYF.